These 21 T cell receptor beta chains were all obtained from the same sample, sequenced in a study of CD8+ T cells in alopecia areata. Reverse transcribed after extraction, RNA yielded cDNA as the sequencing template. Repertoires were generated with immunoSEQ multiplex PCR, while TCRdb's copy carries only in-frame clones and drops some. The repertoire has approximately 300,000 clones, none seen only once; the ten largest take more than 0.95%. Markers including CD4, CD8alpha, NKG2D and NKG2ACE guided sorting of pooled cutaneous lymph node cells. The specimen sequenced was CD4+ T cells sorted from a lymph node. The source is a C3H/HeJ mouse with alopecia areata. MHC haplotype of the strain: H2-k.

Concerning this clone itself: No DNA is shown, since the ends of the CDR3 on it are uncertain; the CDR3 is the one TCRdb lists. Mouse germline and gene names are used. The V gene is TRBV23, the J gene TRBJ2-3; TRBD1 is taken as the D call from the table, unchecked against the DNA. CDR1 is KGHTA and CDR2 is FQNQQP in the germline V gene. The CDR3 adds up to 17 amino acids, both ends counted. The CDR3: CAPAVTGTEDSAETLYF.

The sample holds a few counts of this clone. Gene and germline names: mouse. Read data end 4 residues before the CDR3 end; the end is taken from the germline J gene. The chain recombines TRBV13-2 with TRBJ2-5, with TRBD2 matching 7 bases. The CDR3 consists of 15 residues. CDR1 and CDR2 (germline): NNHNN, SYGAGS (reference sequence). CDR3 sequence: CASGDVWGEGDTQYF. CDR3 DNA (partial): TGTGCCAGCGGTGATGTGTGGGGGGAGGGGGAC.

As regards this clone: The gene names given are mouse names. The CDR3 end falls 4 residues outside the read, so it is completed with the germline J gene. Distinct nucleotide sequences in the sample also encode this CDR3. V and J are TRBV17 and TRBJ1-1; perhaps TRBD1 as D (6 bases). The CDR3 covers 13 residues. The V end was cut by 8 bases, the J end by 0 bases, with 10 bases between. Germline assignment: CDR1 MNHDT and CDR2 YYDKIL. The CDR3 here is CASSRTANTEVFF. Incomplete CDR3 DNA: TGTGCTAGCTCCCGGACAGCAAACACA.

As to this clone: Any gene name here is a mouse gene name. This CDR3 reads CASSKGVQDTQYF. The CDR3 DNA, read in part, is TGTGCTAGCAGTAAGGGGGTCCAAGAC. The chain joins TRBV17 to TRBJ2-5, with a weak D call TRBD1 (6 bases). With the read ending 4 residues before the CDR3 end, the germline J gene is used to fill in that end. Germline V CDR1 and CDR2: MNHDT, YYDKIL. V was shortened by 4 bases and J by 2 bases, with 7 bases between the two germline ends. This CDR3 spans 13 amino acids.

In regard to this clone: Mouse gene names apply. The CDR3 end is not reached by the read, which stops 4 residues before it; the germline J gene fills it in. This same CDR3 is encoded by further DNA sequences in the sample. The chain couples TRBV13-1 to TRBJ1-2, with TRBD1 identical over 8 bases. Trimming took 5 bases from V and 4 from J; bases not matched to a gene: 4. The CDR3 extends over 13 amino acids. Looked up from germline, CDR1 is NSHNY and CDR2 is SYGAGN. This chain's CDR3 is CASSLTGGSDYTF. The covered CDR3 bases are TGTGCCAGCAGCCTAACAGGGGGCTCC.

This clone has a count of ten or more. Gene and germline names: mouse. The covered CDR3 bases are TGTGCAAGCAGACCTACAGGACACTCC. Protein: CASRPTGHS. The CDR3 reads in full as CASRPTGHSDYTF. V and J are TRBV16 and TRBJ1-2; D is perhaps TRBD1 (5 bases). The read comes to an end 4 residues before the CDR3 does, leaving the germline J gene to fill in the end. Trimming shortened V by 6 bases and J by 3 bases, and 11 bases separated the two germline ends. CDR3 length: 13 amino acids. CDR1 SGHSA and CDR2 FRNQAP come from the germline V gene.

A remark on this clone: The gene symbols are mouse symbols. Read coverage stops 4 residues before the CDR3 terminus; the germline J gene supplies the remainder. The chain uses TRBV14 and TRBJ2-4; D gene unclear. The CDR3 is made up of 12 amino acids. The germline gives CDR1 SGHDT, CDR2 FRDEAV. Trimming left V 5 bases short and J 3 bases short, with 7 bases between. The CDR3 loop is CASRQQQNTLYF. The sequenced CDR3 bases are TGTGCCAGCAGACAACAACAAAAC.

This clone was detected only a few times. Gene and germline names: mouse. Read coverage stops 4 residues before the CDR3 terminus; the germline J gene supplies the remainder. The same CDR3 also results from other DNA sequences found in this sample. The chain is built from TRBV1 and TRBJ2-5; tentative D call: TRBD2 (7 bases). Germline loops: CDR1 NSQYPW, CDR2 LRSPGD (reference sequence). The CDR3 contains 15 residues. The CDR3 spells CTCSADRGARDTQYF. Incomplete CDR3 DNA: TGCACCTGCAGTGCAGATCGGGGGGCGCGGGAC.

This clone was seen ten or more times. All gene names here are mouse names. The CDR3 is cut off 4 residues early in the read; its end comes from the germline J gene. V usage is TRBV14 and J usage is TRBJ1-2; 8 bases are a match to TRBD1. V lost 5 bases, J lost 0 bases, and 3 bases stayed unmatched. Germline values: CDR1 SGHDT, CDR2 FRDEAV. The CDR3 contains 14 residues. The CDR3 bases that were read are TGTGCCAGCAGACAGGGGGTTGCAAACTCC. Protein product: CASRQGVANS. The whole CDR3 protein reads CASRQGVANSDYTF.

This clone was detected a few times. Genes here carry mouse names. The missing CDR3 end, 4 residues past where the read stops, is filled in from the germline J gene. The same CDR3 is also encoded by other DNA sequences in this sample. This rearrangement joins TRBV13-2 to TRBJ2-5, with D tentatively TRBD1 (5 bases). In germline, CDR1 is NNHNN, CDR2 SYGAGS (reference sequence). Trimming left V 3 bases short and J 1 base short, with 6 bases between. CDR3 length: 13 residues. The CDR3 protein is CASGGTYQDTQYF. The part of the CDR3 DNA that was read is TGTGCCAGCGGTGGGACATACCAAGAC.

In regard to this clone: The genes and germline here are from mouse. Read data end 4 residues before the CDR3 end; the end is taken from the germline J gene. The sample has other DNA sequences that encode this CDR3 too. V gene TRBV19 combines with J gene TRBJ2-1; 11 nucleotides align to TRBD2. The J segment lost 1 base and the V segment lost 0 bases, leaving 0 bases of the junction unmatched. The CDR3 loop spans 16 amino acids. Germline CDR1 reads FNHDT; CDR2 reads SITEND (reference sequence). This CDR3 is CASSIGTGGNYAEQFF. The DNA read from the CDR3 is TGTGCCAGCAGTATAGGGACTGGGGGGAACTATGCT.

As for this clone: Gene names are the mouse ones. The CDR3 goes on 3 residues after the read ends, and that part is filled in from the germline J gene. This chain links TRBV13-3 with TRBJ1-6, with 7 nucleotides matching TRBD1. TRBJ1-6 is recorded as an ORF, its role being uncertain. Germline CDR1 NNHDY, CDR2 SYVADS. J gave up 3 bases and V 2 bases, and 2 bases lay outside the gene matches. The CDR3 has 15 residues. This CDR3 reads CASSERTGYNSPLYF. The covered CDR3 bases are TGTGCCAGCAGTGAGAGGACAGGCTATAATTCGCCC.

This clone was observed a few times. Mouse gene names apply. Read coverage stops 4 residues before the CDR3 terminus; the germline J gene supplies the remainder. This chain joins TRBV13-1 and TRBJ2-5; the D gene is possibly TRBD2 (7 bases). Germline V gene lookup returns CDR1 NSHNY and CDR2 SYGAGN. The CDR3 runs to 13 residues. The CDR3 is CASSDLGADTQYF. The DNA read from the CDR3 is TGTGCCAGCAGTGATCTGGGGGCAGAC.

A word on this clone: All gene names here are mouse names. CDR3 loop: CASSIRTGKDEQYF. CDR3 DNA (partial): TGTGCCAGCAGTATTCGGACAGGGAAGGAT. This chain joins TRBV19 and TRBJ2-7; 8 nucleotides line up with TRBD1. The read ends 4 residues early relative to the CDR3; the germline J gene fills the gap. The CDR3 runs to 14 residues. CDR1 is FNHDT and CDR2 is SITEND in the germline V gene (reference sequence).

This clone was picked up a small number of times. Gene and germline names: mouse. The read halts 4 residues ahead of the CDR3 end, with the missing end drawn from the germline J gene. The identical CDR3 is also encoded by other nucleotide sequences in the sample. The chain couples TRBV5 to TRBJ2-1; TRBD1 matches 11 bases. Losses at the gene ends were 2 bases for V and 3 bases for J; bases not matched to a gene: 3. The CDR3 sequence is 16 residues long. Germline V gene data show CDR1 as LGHNA and CDR2 as YNLKQL (reference sequence). CDR3 DNA, as far as it was read: TGTGCCAGCAGCCAATCCGGGACAGGGGGCTATGCT. Translated: CASSQSGTGGYA. In full, the CDR3 reads CASSQSGTGGYAEQFF.

There are a few counts of this clone. The genes are named according to mouse. The read terminates 4 residues ahead of where the CDR3 ends, so the germline J gene completes it. Other DNA sequences from this sample encode an identical CDR3 as well. The V gene is TRBV13-3, the J gene TRBJ2-1; D might be TRBD1 (5 bases). CDR3 length: 15 amino acids. Trimming pared 2 bases from V and 1 base from J, leaving 10 bases between. Germline assignment: CDR1 NNHDY and CDR2 SYVADS. The CDR3 protein is CASSDQGGNYAEQFF. CDR3 DNA, as far as it was read: TGTGCCAGCAGTGACCAGGGCGGGAACTATGCT.

This clone was picked up a small number of times. All gene names here are mouse names. The CDR3 loop reads CASSQDNGGRTGQLYF. CDR3 DNA, as far as it was read: TGTGCCAGCAGCCAAGATAACGGGGGGCGCACCGGG. This chain joins TRBV5 and TRBJ2-2, with a tentative D call TRBD2 (7 bases). The read terminates 4 residues before the CDR3 end, so the remaining end is supplied by the germline J gene. With 0 bases removed from V and 4 bases from J, the gap between germline ends came to 12 bases. Per germline, CDR1 LGHNA and CDR2 YNLKQL (reference sequence). There are 16 residues in the CDR3.

This clone was detected only a few times. Gene names denote mouse genes. The CDR3 goes on 4 residues after the read ends, and that part is filled in from the germline J gene. The chain is built from TRBV13-1 and TRBJ2-3; the D is unclear. Per the germline V gene, CDR1 is NSHNY and CDR2 is SYGAGN. This CDR3 comprises 13 residues. V gave up 4 bases and J gave up 1 base, with 7 bases separating them. The CDR3 sequence: CASSKTGAETLYF. Partial CDR3 DNA: TGTGCCAGCAGTAAAACTGGTGCAGAA.

This clone appeared a few times. Each gene name is a mouse one. The CDR3 extends 4 residues past the end of the read, so its final part is completed from the germline J gene. This chain links TRBV1 with TRBJ2-2; 11 positions agree with TRBD2. CDR3 length: 15 amino acids. Germline lookup yields CDR1 NSQYPW and CDR2 LRSPGD (reference sequence). The trim removed 4 bases at V and 5 bases at J, leaving 3 bases unmatched. CDR3 amino acids: CTCSVRTGGTGQLYF. The covered CDR3 bases are TGCACCTGCAGTGTCCGGACTGGGGGGACCGGG.

This clone has only a few counts. Mouse names are used for the genes. Coverage ceases 4 residues before the CDR3 finishes, and the germline J gene fills in the end. V gene TRBV13-1 combines with J gene TRBJ2-2; 11 bases are a match to TRBD2. This CDR3 region has 17 residues. Germline assignment: CDR1 NSHNY and CDR2 SYGAGN. With 0 bases clipped from V and 3 bases from J, the junction kept 4 bases outside the gene matches. The CDR3 bases that were read are TGTGCCAGCAGTGATGACTGGGGGGGCGCGGACACCGGG. It encodes CASSDDWGGADTG. The CDR3 reads in full as CASSDDWGGADTGQLYF.

This clone was observed a handful of times. Gene names are mouse gene names. The read terminates 4 residues ahead of where the CDR3 ends, so the germline J gene completes it. The chain has TRBV1 and TRBJ2-1; 12 bases match TRBD1. The CDR3 is 14 residues long. In germline, CDR1 is NSQYPW, CDR2 LRSPGD (reference sequence). The CDR3 here is CTCSEGDRGPEQFF. The CDR3 DNA, read in part, is TGCACCTGCAGTGAGGGGGACAGGGGGCCT.